This TCR beta chain was recovered during a study of T cells after yellow fever vaccination. The TCR cDNA carried a universal primer site and UMIs from 5'RACE template switching. TCRdb used MiXCR to reprocess the 5' RACE reads, holding one entry per CDR3 protein. Among about 45,000 distinct CDR3 sequences listed, 6.8% were seen once. The germline V gene encodes CDR1 SQVTM and CDR2 ANQGSEA. This CDR3 region has 12 residues. The V and J ends lost 5 bases and 5 bases respectively, with 10 bases between them. This clonotype was observed at least ten times. The study's findings and limits: Repertoires obtained by FACS sorting could include abundant clonotypes that entered as contaminants from the bulk population. Reappearance after the booster was seen for most primary-vaccination clones, at about 95% CD4 and 75% to 90% CD8. A faster peak, day 5 versus 15, was reached by the weaker secondary response.

The sample consisted of CD8+ T cells not binding an NS4B(214-222) dextramer, sorted from PBMCs, taken 45 days after the yellow fever booster vaccination. The rearrangement links TRBV29-1 to TRBJ2-1; weak D call: TRBD1 (6 bases). The sequence was obtained from a man under 40 who received the YFV17D yellow fever vaccine. In nucleotides, the CDR3 is TGCAGCGTTCCAGGGGTCCACAATGAGCAGTTCTTC. It encodes CSVPGVHNEQFF.